This TCR beta chain was captured in a study of spatial heterogeneity in lung cancer. Overall study findings and caveats: Higher tumor mutation counts went along with higher counts of expanded intratumoral alpha and beta TCRs.

The time point: sample taken at primary tumor resection. In TCRdb, the 5' RACE reads were re-called with MiXCR into one record per CDR3 protein. The sample holds 8,300 or so distinct CDR3 sequences, 8% to 10% seen once. This clonotype was recorded at least ten times. The antigen is unknown. With the library built for alpha chains, this beta chain is off target and its frequency is not meaningful. V shed 5 bases, J shed 4 bases, and the junction held 6 bases outside the gene matches. The CDR3 consists of 15 residues. The TCR was taken from a male donor with early-stage non-small cell lung cancer. The specimen comprised lung tumor tissue, sampled at surgery. This sequence joins TRBV12-3 or TRBV12-4 and TRBJ2-7; 12 bases align to TRBD2. The CDR3 nucleotides are TGTGCCAGCAGTCCGGGGACTAGCGGGTATTACGAGCAGTACTTC. Translating it yields CASSPGTSGYYEQYF.